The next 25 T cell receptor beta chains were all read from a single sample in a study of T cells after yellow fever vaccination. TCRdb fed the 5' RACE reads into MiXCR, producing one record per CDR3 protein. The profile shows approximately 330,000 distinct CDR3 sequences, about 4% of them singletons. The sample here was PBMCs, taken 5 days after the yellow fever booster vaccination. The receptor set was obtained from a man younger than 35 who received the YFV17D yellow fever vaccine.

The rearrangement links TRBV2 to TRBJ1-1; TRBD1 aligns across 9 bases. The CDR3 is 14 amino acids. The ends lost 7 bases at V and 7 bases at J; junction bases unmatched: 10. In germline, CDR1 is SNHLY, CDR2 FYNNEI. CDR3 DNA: TGTGCCAGCACTGTGACAGGGGGAAGAGTTGAAGCTTTCTTT. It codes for CASTVTGGRVEAFF.

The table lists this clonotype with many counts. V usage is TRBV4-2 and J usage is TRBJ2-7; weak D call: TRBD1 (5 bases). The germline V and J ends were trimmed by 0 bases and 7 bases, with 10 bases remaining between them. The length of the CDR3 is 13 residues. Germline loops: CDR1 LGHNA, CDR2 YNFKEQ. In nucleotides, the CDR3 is TGTGCCAGCAGCCAAGAGTGGGGCTGGGAGCAGTACGTC. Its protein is CASSQEWGWEQYV.

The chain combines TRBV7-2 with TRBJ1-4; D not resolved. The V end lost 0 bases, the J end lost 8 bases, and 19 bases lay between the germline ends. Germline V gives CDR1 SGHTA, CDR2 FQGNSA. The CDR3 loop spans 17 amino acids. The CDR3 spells CASSLAMGRAPGEKLFF. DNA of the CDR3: TGTGCCAGCAGCTTAGCGATGGGGAGAGCACCCGGGGAAAAACTGTTTTTT.

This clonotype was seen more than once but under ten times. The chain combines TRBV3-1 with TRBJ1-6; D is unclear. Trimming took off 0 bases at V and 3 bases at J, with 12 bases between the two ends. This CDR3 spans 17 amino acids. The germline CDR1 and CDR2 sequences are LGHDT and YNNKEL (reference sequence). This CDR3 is CASSQEQENGYNSPLHF. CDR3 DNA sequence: TGTGCCAGCAGCCAAGAGCAGGAAAATGGCTATAATTCACCCCTCCACTTT.

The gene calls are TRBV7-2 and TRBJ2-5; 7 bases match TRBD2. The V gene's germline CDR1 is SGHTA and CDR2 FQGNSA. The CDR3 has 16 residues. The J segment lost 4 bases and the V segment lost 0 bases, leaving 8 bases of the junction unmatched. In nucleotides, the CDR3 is TGTGCCAGCAGCTTAGCTAACGTCAGCGGGGTAGAGACCCAGTACTTC. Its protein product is CASSLANVSGVETQYF. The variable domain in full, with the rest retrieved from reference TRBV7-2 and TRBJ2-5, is GAGVSQSPSNKVTEKGKDVELRCDPISGHTALYWYRQSLGQGLEFLIYFQGNSAPDKSGLPSDRFSAERTGGSVSTLTIQRTQQEDSAVYLCASSLANVSGVETQYFGPGTRLLVL.

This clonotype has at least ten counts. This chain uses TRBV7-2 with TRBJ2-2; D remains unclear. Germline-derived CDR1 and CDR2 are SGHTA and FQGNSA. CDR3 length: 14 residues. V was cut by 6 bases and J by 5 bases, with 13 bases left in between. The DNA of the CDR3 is TGTGCCAGCAGTTATCTGTACGGGACCGGGGAGCTGTTTTTT. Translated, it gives CASSYLYGTGELFF.

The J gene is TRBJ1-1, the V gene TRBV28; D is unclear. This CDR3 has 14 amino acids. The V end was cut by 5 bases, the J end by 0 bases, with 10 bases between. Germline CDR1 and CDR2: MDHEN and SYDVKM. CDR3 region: CASSLQALNTEAFF. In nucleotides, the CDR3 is TGTGCCAGCAGTCTTCAGGCCTTGAACACTGAAGCTTTCTTT.

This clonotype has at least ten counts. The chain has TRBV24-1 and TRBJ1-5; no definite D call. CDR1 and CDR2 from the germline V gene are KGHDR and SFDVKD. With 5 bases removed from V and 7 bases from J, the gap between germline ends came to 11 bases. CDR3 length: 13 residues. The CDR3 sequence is CATSGSGEQPQHF. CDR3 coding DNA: TGTGCCACCAGTGGTAGCGGGGAACAGCCCCAGCATTTT.

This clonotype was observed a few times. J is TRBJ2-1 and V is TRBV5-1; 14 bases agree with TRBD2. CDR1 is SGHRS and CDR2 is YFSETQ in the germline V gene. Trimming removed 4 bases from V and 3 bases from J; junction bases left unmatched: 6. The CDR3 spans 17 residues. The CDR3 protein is CASSLGLAGAGYNEQFF. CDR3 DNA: TGCGCCAGCAGCCTGGGACTAGCGGGGGCGGGCTACAATGAGCAGTTCTTC.

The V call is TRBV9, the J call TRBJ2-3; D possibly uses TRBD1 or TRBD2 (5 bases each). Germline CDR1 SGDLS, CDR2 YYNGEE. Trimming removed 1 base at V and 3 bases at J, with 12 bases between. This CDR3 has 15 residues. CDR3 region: CASSVTSEGTDTQYF. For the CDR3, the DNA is TGTGCCAGCAGCGTAACTAGTGAGGGGACAGATACGCAGTATTTT.

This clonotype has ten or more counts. CDR3 loop: CASNPGGNTGELFF. The CDR3 nucleotides are TGTGCCAGCAACCCCGGGGGGAACACCGGGGAGCTGTTTTTT. This chain links TRBV7-2 with TRBJ2-2; the D gene is possibly TRBD2 (6 bases). Germline-derived CDR1 and CDR2 are SGHTA and FQGNSA. The length of the CDR3 is 14 residues. Trimming removed 7 bases at V and 1 base at J, with 10 bases between.

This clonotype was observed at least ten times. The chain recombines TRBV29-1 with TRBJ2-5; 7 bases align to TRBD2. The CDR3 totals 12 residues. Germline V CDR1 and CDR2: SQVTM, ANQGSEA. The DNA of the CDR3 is TGCGGTGTAGCGGGTGGGGGGGAGACCCAGTACTTC. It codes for CGVAGGGETQYF.

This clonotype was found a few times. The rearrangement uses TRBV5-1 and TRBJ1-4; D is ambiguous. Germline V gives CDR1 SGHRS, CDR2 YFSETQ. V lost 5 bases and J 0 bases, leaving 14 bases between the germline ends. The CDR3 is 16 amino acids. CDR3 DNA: TGCGCCAGCAGTACCGGTACCGCATCAACTAATGAAAAACTGTTTTTT. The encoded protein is CASSTGTASTNEKLFF.

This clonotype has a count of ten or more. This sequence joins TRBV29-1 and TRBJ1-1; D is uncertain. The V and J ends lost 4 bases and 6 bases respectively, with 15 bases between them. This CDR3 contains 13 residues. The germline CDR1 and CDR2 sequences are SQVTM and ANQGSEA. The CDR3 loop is CSVVGIGRAEAFF. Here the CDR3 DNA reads TGCAGCGTTGTAGGTATCGGGCGCGCTGAAGCTTTCTTT. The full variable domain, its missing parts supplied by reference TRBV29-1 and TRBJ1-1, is SAVISQKPSRDICQRGTSLTIQCQVDSQVTMMFWYRQQPGQSLTLIATANQGSEATYESGFVIDKFPISRPNLTFSTLTVSNMSPEDSSIYLCSVVGIGRAEAFFGQGTRLTVV.

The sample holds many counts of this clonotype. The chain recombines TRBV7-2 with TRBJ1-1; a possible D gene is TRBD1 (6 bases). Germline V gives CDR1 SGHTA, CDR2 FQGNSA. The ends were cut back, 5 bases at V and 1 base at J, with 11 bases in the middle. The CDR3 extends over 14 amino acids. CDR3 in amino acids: CASSPGAANTEAFF. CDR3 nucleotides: TGTGCCAGCAGCCCGGGGGCCGCGAACACTGAAGCTTTCTTT.

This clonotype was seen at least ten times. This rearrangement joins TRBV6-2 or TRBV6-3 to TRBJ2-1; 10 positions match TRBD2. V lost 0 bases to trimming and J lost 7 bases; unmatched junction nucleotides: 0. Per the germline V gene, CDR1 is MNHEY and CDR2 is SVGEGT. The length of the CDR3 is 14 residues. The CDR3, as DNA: TGTGCCAGCAGTTACTCTAGCGGGGGGAATGAGCAGTTCTTC. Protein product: CASSYSSGGNEQFF.

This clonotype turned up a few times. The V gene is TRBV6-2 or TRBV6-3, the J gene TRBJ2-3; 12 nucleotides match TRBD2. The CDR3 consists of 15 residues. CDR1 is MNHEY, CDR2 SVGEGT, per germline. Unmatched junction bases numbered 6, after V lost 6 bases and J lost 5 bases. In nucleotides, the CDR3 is TGTGCCAGCAGACGACTAGCGGGGGCGCGAGATACGCAGTATTTT. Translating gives CASRRLAGARDTQYF.

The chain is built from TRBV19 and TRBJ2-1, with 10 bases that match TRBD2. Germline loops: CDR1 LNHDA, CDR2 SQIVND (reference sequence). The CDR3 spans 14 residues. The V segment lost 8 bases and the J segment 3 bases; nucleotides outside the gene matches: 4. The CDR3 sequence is CASGRLAGYNEQFF. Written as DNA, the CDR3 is TGTGCCAGTGGGAGACTAGCGGGCTACAATGAGCAGTTCTTC.

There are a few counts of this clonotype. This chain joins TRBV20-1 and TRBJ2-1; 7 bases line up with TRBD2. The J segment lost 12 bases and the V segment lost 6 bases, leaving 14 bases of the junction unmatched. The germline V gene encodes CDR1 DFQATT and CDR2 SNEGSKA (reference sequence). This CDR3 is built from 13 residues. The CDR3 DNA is TGCAGTGCGGTTGAGCCGGGGGGTTTTGGGCAGTTCTTC. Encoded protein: CSAVEPGGFGQFF.

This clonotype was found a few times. The CDR3 region is CATSDFPMRGGYEQYV. CDR3 nucleotides: TGTGCCACCAGTGATTTTCCCATGCGGGGAGGATACGAGCAGTACGTC. The chain carries TRBV24-1 and TRBJ2-7, with D perhaps TRBD2 (6 bases). The V gene's germline CDR1 is KGHDR and CDR2 SFDVKD. Trimming pared 1 base from V and 4 bases from J, leaving 16 bases between. The CDR3 is 16 residues long.

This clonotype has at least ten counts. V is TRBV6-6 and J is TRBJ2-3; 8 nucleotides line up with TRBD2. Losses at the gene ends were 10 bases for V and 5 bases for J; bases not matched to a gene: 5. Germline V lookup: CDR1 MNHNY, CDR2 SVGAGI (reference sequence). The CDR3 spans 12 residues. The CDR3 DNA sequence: TGTGCCACTAGGCTAGCGGGAGATACGCAGTATTTT. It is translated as CATRLAGDTQYF.

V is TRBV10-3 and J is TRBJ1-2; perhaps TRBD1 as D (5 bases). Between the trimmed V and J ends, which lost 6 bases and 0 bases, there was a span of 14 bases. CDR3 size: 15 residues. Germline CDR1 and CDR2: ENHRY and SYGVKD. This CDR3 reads CAISGLDRTNYGYTF. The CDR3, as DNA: TGTGCCATCAGCGGCCTAGACAGAACTAACTATGGCTACACCTTC.

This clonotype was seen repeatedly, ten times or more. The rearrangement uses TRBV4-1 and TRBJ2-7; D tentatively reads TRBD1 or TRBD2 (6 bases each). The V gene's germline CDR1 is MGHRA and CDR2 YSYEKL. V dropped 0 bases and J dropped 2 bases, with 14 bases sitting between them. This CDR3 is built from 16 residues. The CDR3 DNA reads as TGCGCCAGCAGCCAAGAAAGAGGGGGGTTCCCCTACGAGCAGTACTTC. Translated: CASSQERGGFPYEQYF.

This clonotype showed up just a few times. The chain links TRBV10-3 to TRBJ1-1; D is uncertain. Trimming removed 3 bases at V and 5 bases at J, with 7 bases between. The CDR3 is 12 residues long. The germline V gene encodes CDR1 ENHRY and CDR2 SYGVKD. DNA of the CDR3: TGTGCCATCAGTGACTTCGGGACTGAAGCTTTCTTT. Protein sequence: CAISDFGTEAFF.

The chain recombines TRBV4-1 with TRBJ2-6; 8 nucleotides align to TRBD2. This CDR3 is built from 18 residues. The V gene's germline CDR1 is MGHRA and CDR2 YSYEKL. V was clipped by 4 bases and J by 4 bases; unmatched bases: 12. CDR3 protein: CASSPTKAGARGANVLTF. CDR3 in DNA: TGCGCCAGCAGCCCGACTAAAGCGGGGGCGAGAGGGGCCAACGTCCTGACTTTC.